This T cell receptor beta chain originates from a study of regulatory T cells in long-lasting Graves disease. Study-wide results and limits: Patients whose Graves' disease persisted exhibited lower TCR diversity than those newly diagnosed.

Time point: newly diagnosed GD, antithyroid drugs for less than 3 months. With RNA extracted from PBMCs as input, the TCR library was made. The table lists this clonotype with many counts. Its cognate antigen is unknown. Construction of TCR beta libraries relied on iRepertoire HTBI primers and on Arm-PCR targeting CDR3 regions. TCRdb re-analysed the multiplex PCR reads in MiXCR, keeping a single row per CDR3 protein. The table records about 460,000 distinct CDR3 sequences, 11% to 15% of them present only once. This same sample was also taken into another study, of T cells in Graves' hyperthyroidism and ophthalmopathy. That study adds: On the basis of clinical symptoms, serum thyroxine and TRAb, thyroid ultrasound and orbital computed tomography, diagnoses were made. Separation of ophthalmopathy from stable hyperthyroidism was achieved by a 13 V-J model.

The TCR comes from a woman between 50 and 59 years old with Graves disease. Sequences were derived from peripheral blood mononuclear cells (PBMCs), sampled at new diagnosis, from a patient treated with antithyroid drugs.

CDR3 loop: CASSEGGRGSRETQYF. CDR3 coding DNA: TGTGCCAGCAGTGAAGGGGGGCGGGGGAGCCGAGAGACCCAGTACTTC. V and J are TRBV2 and TRBJ2-5; possibly TRBD2 for D (7 bases). Deletions cut 1 base from V and 4 bases from J, with 16 bases between. Germline loops: CDR1 SNHLY, CDR2 FYNNEI. The CDR3 contains 16 residues.